This T cell receptor beta chain was profiled in a study of blood T cell repertoires in COVID-19. About the research overall: Spain, Italy and the United States supplied samples that represented acute and convalescent COVID-19. T cells, B-cell-depleted T cells, or PBMCs supplied cDNA or gDNA.

The method was immunoSEQ multiplex PCR; TCRdb's version includes in-frame clones alone and lacks a portion of them. The data hold about 60,000 clones, with approximately 91% observed a single time. CDR3 length: 15 residues. From germline, CDR1 is LGHNA and CDR2 YSLEER. The ends lost 2 bases at V and 3 bases at J; junction bases unmatched: 5. The sequence was collected from a man aged 55 to 70 with acute or convalescent COVID-19. This sequence joins TRBV4-3 and TRBJ1-2; 8 bases are a match to TRBD1. Sequencing input: peripheral blood. CDR3 DNA: TGCGCCAGCAGCCAAATGACAGGGGTTTACTATGGCTACACCTTC. This codes for CASSQMTGVYYGYTF.